This T cell receptor (beta chain) was identified in a study of CDR3 diversity in severe acne. TCRdb fed the PCR reads into MiXCR, producing one record per CDR3 protein. The profile shows over 100,000 distinct CDR3 sequences, more than 45% of them singletons. Sequencing was carried out using blood. This clonotype was obtained from a male donor with acne.

DNA of the CDR3: TGTGCCAGCAGCTTGTTCCTAGAAGAGACCCAGTACTTC. Translated, it gives CASSLFLEETQYF. The V and J genes are TRBV5-4 and TRBJ2-5; D is unresolved. Between the trimmed V and J ends, which lost 1 base and 3 bases, there was a span of 7 bases. Looked up from germline, CDR1 is SGHNT and CDR2 is YYREEE (reference sequence). The CDR3 length is 13 residues.